This T cell receptor (beta chain) was recovered during a study of cytomegalovirus exposure and HLA in healthy donors (dated by TCRdb to the late 2010s). Regarding the research as a whole: In an earlier analysis of some 550 of the donors, approximately 260 Gb of sequence data and just under 120 million unique TCR beta sequences from approximately 180 million T cells were reported. Every discovery cohort repertoire had been produced on one sequencing platform. High-throughput TCR immunosequencing, statistical association of individual TCRs with disease status, and machine learning were combined to predict cytomegalovirus infection status. Across 300 to 500 genotyped donors of the cohort, an average of approximately 200,000 unique TCR beta nucleotide sequences per donor were sequenced, and roughly 17% of those sequences were non-productive. Typing coverage differed by locus: A, B, C, DRB1 and DQB1 were typed in about 620-630 donors, DQA1 in about 500, DPA1 in 600 to 610, and DPB1 in approximately 450. Of the roughly 420 genotyped donors, 65% to 90% were placed in the genetic ancestry cluster associated with self-reported Caucasian donors. Along with the approximately 650-subject first cohort, a separate validation cohort of 120 different subjects was used. Rather than drawing on any new phenotypic data, the later analysis identified candidate immune exposures from TCR beta sequences and the way those sequences occurred across donors. To decide whether each TCR beta V gene segment behaved as functional or pseudogenic, an earlier analysis of some 580 of the donors relied on high-throughput TCR beta sequencing. The study aimed to test whether cataloging public T cell receptors could reveal signatures of past pathogen exposure. Four to six DR-DQ haplotypes were handled as single units for association and clustering, since linkage in the cohort was strong. Approximately 310 gigabases of sequencing data and 70 million to 100 million unique TCR sequences were included in an early release covering about 700 HLA-typed donors. HLA typing covered class I and class II loci at four-digit resolution. A later analysis re-examined previously published TCR beta repertoires from several hundred donors and added high-resolution HLA genotyping to investigate patterns of TCR occurrence. The study profiled the T cell repertoires of under 700 subjects by immunosequencing and related them to cytomegalovirus serostatus. Donor age, sex, ethnicity and CMV serostatus were compiled alongside the repertoire data. In a later genetic analysis, genome-wide SNP genotypes for about 55% of the roughly 700 donors were used, and that subset was treated as a discovery cohort. General conclusions and limits of the study: The only immune exposure information available for the cohort was CMV serostatus. Some IMGT-functional V segments, including TRBV6-2 and TRBV6-3, could not be distinguished by the 87-base-pair reads and were therefore excluded. Linkage disequilibrium might explain the correlated functional status among segregating V segments, but an unknown experimental factor could not be excluded. Roughly uniform sequencing depth across donors was assumed in presence/absence analyses, although this assumption may not hold. At a false discovery rate of 0.05, a later analysis linked about 16,000 TCR beta sequences to specific HLA alleles. In both the original and validation cohorts, the classifier was reported to diagnose cytomegalovirus status with high specificity and sensitivity. In a later genetic analysis, fewer N-insertions in productive TCRs were reported among donors in an Asian-associated ancestry cluster than the roughly 700-donor mean. A further reported finding was that TCR beta sequences accurately predicted the HLA-A and HLA-B alleles for most subjects in the first cohort. Compared with equally common non-associated chains, HLA-associated TCR beta chains in a later analysis were more clonally expanded and had lower generation probabilities. While some public TCRs were present in many individuals, most TCR sequences turned up only very rarely across donors. In a later analysis, most CMV-associated TCR beta chains were found to appear HLA-restricted, with HLA associations seemingly driven largely by CMV exposure. Assigning TCR associations to individual alleles was difficult when HLA alleles, especially DR and DQ, strongly co-occurred. Several of the top co-occurrence clusters appeared to be linked to parvovirus B19, influenza, CMV and Epstein-Barr virus, according to a later analysis. In a later analysis, TCR association rates were found to vary across HLA loci, with the most associated TCRs seen for DRB1 alleles and the fewest for HLA-C alleles. Because some donors lacked HLA typing at each locus, the association tests relied only on the typed subset. The earlier analysis of around 600 of the donors excluded some 16 rarely observed V segments, including chromosome 9 orphons, because counts were too low. A total of 150 to 200 TCR beta chains were listed by the study as associated with cytomegalovirus. Only TCR beta chains were sequenced in this cohort, and the absence of alpha or paired-chain data limited detectable features. An association between a missense DCLRE1C variant and V-gene and J-gene trimming of TCR beta chains was found in a later genetic analysis and replicated in an independent cohort. A few of the identified cytomegalovirus-associated TCR beta chains were confirmed in vitro to be specific for cytomegalovirus antigens. In an earlier analysis of 587 of the donors, most TCR beta V segments appeared in productive rearrangements about 87% or about 30% of the time, broadly matching IMGT annotations. A group of highly shared sequence variants was considered likely to be a technical artifact of the sequencing pipeline. It was suggested by the authors that the approach could potentially be generalized to other disease states and immunological phenotypes.

As encoded in the germline V gene, CDR1 is LGHNA while CDR2 is YNFKEQ. After removal of 4 bases from V and 0 bases from J, the junction retains 9 bases not matched to a gene. Measured from the cysteine to the phenylalanine, the CDR3 is 17 residues long. CDR3 DNA only is kept here, 51 bases in frame from base 1. A note on this clone: Its target antigen remains unknown. Base qualities are not at hand, and no much larger clone is one base apart.

Receptor libraries were prepared by the immunoSEQ multiplex PCR assay. The multiplex PCR relied on a mix of 60 forward primers for TCR Vbeta segments and 13 reverse primers for TCR Jbeta segments. A multiplex PCR assay on genomic DNA amplified the CDR3 region of rearranged TCR beta genes. The Illumina HiSeq System was used to sequence the amplified TCR beta libraries as 87-base-pair reads. Under the source paper's analysis protocol: A later analysis counted 65 million to 90 million unique TCR beta chains across the 670 or so repertoires, and some 11 million of these chains were shared by at least two donors. Raw reads were error-corrected and collapsed into unique sequences by a nearest-neighbor algorithm in which closely related sequences were merged to remove PCR and sequencing errors. To assign V, D and J gene segments, CDR3 sequences were aligned to IMGT reference sequences. For a sequence to be retained, a match of at least six nucleotides was required to both a V gene segment and a J gene segment. A rearrangement counted as productive if the CDR3 had no stop codons and remained in frame with V and J, and every other rearrangement counted as non-productive. CDR3 was defined by IMGT convention, running from the second conserved V-encoded cysteine to the conserved J-encoded phenylalanine. The earlier analysis of more than 450 of the donors excluded sequences that lacked an unambiguous match to a single V gene segment. An earlier analysis of approximately 590 of the donors called V segments functional above 56.7% productive rearrangements and segregating when the between-donor standard deviation exceeded 5%. A statistical classification framework was developed to diagnose cytomegalovirus status using the catalog of TCR beta chain sequences. In a later analysis, V and J genes were assigned by comparing TCR nucleotide sequences against IMGT/GENE-DB human TR gene sequences. In a later analysis, CDR3 sequences and most-parsimonious VDJ recombination scenarios were assigned using the TCRdist pipeline. A later analysis defined each TCR beta chain by its CDR3 amino acid sequence plus V-gene family, and excluded reads lacking a unique V-gene family. A later analysis removed nearly 600 highly shared, low-generation-probability nucleotide sequences to deal with suspected cross-contamination and a sequencing artifact. A later analysis calculated a clonal expansion index for each public chain from normalized within-repertoire ranks of inferred template counts. Generation probabilities in a later analysis came from a VDJ recombination model fitted to out-of-frame rearrangements, and those results were checked against IGoR. In a later analysis, hypergeometric tests were used to score TCR-TCR, TCR-HLA and TCR-CMV co-occurrence, with a repertoire-size bias correction applied to TCR pairs. In a later analysis, false discovery rates were estimated by permuting HLA or CMV assignments 20 times. In a later analysis, co-occurring TCRs were grouped using DBSCAN, and TCRdist sequence similarity was added for clustering within HLA-allele-positive subsets. Repertoires with fewer than 30,000 or more than 120,000 public chains, plus five repertoires with anomalous nucleotide sharing, were excluded from co-occurrence clustering. The immuneACCESS repertoire file appears here via TCRdb, limited to in-frame rearrangements. These files lack a portion of the clones; in checked studies, under half of the deficit traces to unresolved V genes, and the cause of the others is not known. That table supplies the V and J calls and clone size; D and trimming were determined from the DNA. This sample lists some 200,000 clones; about three quarters were detected once. The top ten clonotypes cover around 2.9% of the sample.

In total, 600 or so healthy bone marrow donors made up the cohort. At the time of sampling, every cohort member was nominally healthy, though immune exposures that went unrecorded were likely present. The donor tested CMV seropositive and was one of the 289 seropositive cohort members. A peripheral blood sample was collected from each donor, and TCR beta sequencing was performed on peripheral blood mononuclear cells. The Qiagen DNeasy Blood Extraction Kit was used to extract genomic DNA from the blood cell samples. The receptor was derived from a woman aged 60-75 years in good health and CMV-seropositive. The chain was built from TRBV4-2 and TRBJ2-3, with 8 junctional bases fitting TRBD2. The specimen was PBMCs. In nucleotides, the sequence is TGTGCCAGCAGCCCGTTAGGCGGGGGGCCGAGCACAGATACGCAGTATTTT. Its protein is CASSPLGGGPSTDTQYF.